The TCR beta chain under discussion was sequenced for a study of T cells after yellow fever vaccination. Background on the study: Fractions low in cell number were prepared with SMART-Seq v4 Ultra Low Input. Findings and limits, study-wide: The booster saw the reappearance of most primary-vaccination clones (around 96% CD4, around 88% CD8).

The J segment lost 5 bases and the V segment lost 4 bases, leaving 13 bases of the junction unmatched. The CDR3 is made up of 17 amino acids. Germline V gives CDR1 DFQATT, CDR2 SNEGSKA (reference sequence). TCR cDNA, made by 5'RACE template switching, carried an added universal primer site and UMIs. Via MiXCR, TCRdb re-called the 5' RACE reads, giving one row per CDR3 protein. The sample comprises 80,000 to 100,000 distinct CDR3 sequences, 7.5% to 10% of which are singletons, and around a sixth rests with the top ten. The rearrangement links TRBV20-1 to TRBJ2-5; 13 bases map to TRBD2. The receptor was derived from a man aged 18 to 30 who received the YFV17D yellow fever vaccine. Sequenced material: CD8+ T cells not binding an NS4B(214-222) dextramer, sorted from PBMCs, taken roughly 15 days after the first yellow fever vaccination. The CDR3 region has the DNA TGCAGTGCTACATCCCCCACTAGCGGGGGGGCCCTTGAGACCCAGTACTTC. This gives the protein CSATSPTSGGALETQYF.